Listed below are T cell receptor beta chains from one sample, sequenced in a study of identical twins. MiXCR was run by TCRdb on the 5' RACE reads, yielding one entry per CDR3 protein. The data contain about 660,000 distinct CDR3 sequences, under 9% of them singletons. The same data also went into a second study, on yellow fever vaccine responses in identical twins.

The source material was PBMCs. These receptors all stem from a woman aged 18-29 years in good health. Each CDR3 is given with its conserved first and last residue. The D gene is left open where the match is weak. The size field is filled for only some rows; it gives once, few, many or a size class.

J	V	D	size	length	CDR3	DNA
TRBJ2-7	TRBV4-3	-	many	14	CASSQEVGATEQYF	TGCGCCAGCAGCCAAGAGGTCGGCGCCACCGAGCAGTACTTC
TRBJ2-1	TRBV10-3	TRBD1	many	14	CAISVGTGDSKWFF	TGTGCCATCAGTGTAGGGACAGGGGACTCAAAGTGGTTCTTC
TRBJ2-4	TRBV15	TRBD2	few	20	CATSRAAGTSGTLAKNIQYF	TGTGCCACCAGCAGAGCCGCCGGGACTAGCGGGACCCTAGCCAAAAACATTCAGTACTTC
TRBJ2-5	TRBV11-3	TRBD1	few	15	CASSFGTGGTETQYF	TGTGCCAGCAGCTTTGGGACAGGGGGCACAGAGACCCAGTACTTC
TRBJ2-1	TRBV5-1	TRBD1	-	15	CASSDRGSLYNEQFF	TGCGCCAGCTCCGACAGGGGGAGCCTCTACAATGAGCAGTTCTTC
TRBJ1-2	TRBV18	-	many	13	CASSPPDGYGYTF	TGTGCCAGCTCACCACCGGACGGCTATGGCTACACCTTC
TRBJ2-3	TRBV5-5	-	-	16	CASSLGWGGPTDTQYF	TGTGCCAGCAGCTTGGGCTGGGGGGGCCCCACAGATACGCAGTATTTT
TRBJ1-5	TRBV5-6	-	few	15	CASSPSSKSNQPQHF	TGTGCCAGCAGCCCATCATCGAAAAGCAATCAGCCCCAGCATTTT
TRBJ2-7	TRBV28	TRBD1	few	14	CASSHHDRAYEQYF	TGTGCCAGCAGTCACCATGACAGGGCGTACGAGCAGTACTTC
TRBJ2-1	TRBV5-1	TRBD1	few	14	CASSLTGGWNEQFF	TGCGCCAGCAGCTTGACAGGGGGCTGGAATGAGCAGTTCTTC
TRBJ2-7	TRBV29-1	-	-	11	CSVEQRYEQYF	TGCAGCGTTGAACAGAGATACGAGCAGTACTTC
TRBJ2-5	TRBV20-1	TRBD1	few	13	CSAPSDREETQYF	TGCAGTGCCCCCTCGGACAGGGAAGAGACCCAGTACTTC
TRBJ2-3	TRBV29-1	-	few	13	CSGMGGFIYTQYF	TGCAGCGGGATGGGAGGATTCATCTATACGCAGTATTTT
TRBJ2-4	TRBV28	-	few	13	CASSPGLENIQYF	TGTGCCAGCAGCCCCGGACTGGAAAACATTCAGTACTTC
TRBJ2-5	TRBV6-6	-	few	13	CASTGTDQETQYF	TGTGCCAGCACCGGGACGGACCAAGAGACCCAGTACTTC
TRBJ2-7	TRBV10-3	TRBD1	-	15	CAISESQGITYEQYF	TGTGCCATCAGTGAGTCACAGGGGATTACCTACGAGCAGTACTTC
TRBJ2-1	TRBV12-3/TRBV12-4	TRBD1	-	16	CASSPPGQGPFGEQFF	TGTGCCAGCAGTCCGCCGGGACAGGGCCCCTTCGGTGAGCAGTTCTTC
TRBJ2-1	TRBV14	-	few	16	CASSRSNRDTPNEQFF	TGTGCCAGCAGCCGAAGCAACCGGGACACCCCCAATGAGCAGTTCTTC
TRBJ2-5	TRBV12-3/TRBV12-4	TRBD2	-	20	CASSLEGLAGGDRYQETQYF	TGTGCCAGCAGTTTAGAGGGACTAGCGGGGGGGGACCGGTACCAAGAGACCCAGTACTTC